Following are 22 T cell receptor beta chains from one sample sequenced in a study of spatial heterogeneity in lung cancer. Time point described: blood at routine non-recurrence follow-up after resection. MiXCR, applied by TCRdb to the 5' RACE reads, yields one record per CDR3 protein. The table shows around 11,000 distinct CDR3 sequences, with roughly a tenth occurring only once. The sequencing used PBMCs, collected at follow-up. These receptors originate from a female donor with early-stage non-small cell lung cancer.

By share of the sample, this clonotype is medium-sized. The chain recombines TRBV29-1 with TRBJ2-1, with D possibly TRBD2 on 6 matching bases. The CDR3 length is 14 residues. V lost 6 bases and J 8 bases, leaving 20 bases between the germline ends. Germline values: CDR1 SQVTM, CDR2 ANQGSEA. CDR3 in DNA: TGCAGCGTCGCCGCGGGACCCCTTAGGGATGAGCAGTTCTTC. Its translation: CSVAAGPLRDEQFF.

At least ten counts were recorded for this clonotype. The chain employs TRBV29-1 and TRBJ2-7; maybe TRBD1 (6 bases). This CDR3 spans 14 amino acids. Deletions cut 4 bases from V and 4 bases from J, with 17 bases between. Germline assignment: CDR1 SQVTM and CDR2 ANQGSEA. In nucleotides, the CDR3 is TGCAGCGTTGCAAACCAAAGGGGGTCTTACGAGCAGTACTTC. Its protein is CSVANQRGSYEQYF.

Many counts were recorded for this clonotype. The chain is built from TRBV10-3 and TRBJ1-2, with 10 bases identical to TRBD1. V shed 8 bases and J 8 bases; nucleotides not matched to a gene: 17. This CDR3 has 16 residues. CDR1 and CDR2 from the germline V gene are ENHRY and SYGVKD. CDR3 sequence (DNA): TGTGCCATCTCCGCGGGGGTGACAGGGGGCGAGGACGGCTACACCTTC. Translation: CAISAGVTGGEDGYTF.

V usage is TRBV20-1 and J usage is TRBJ2-1; D not resolved. This CDR3 is 12 amino acids long. The germline V gene encodes CDR1 DFQATT and CDR2 SNEGSKA (reference sequence). V was clipped by 6 bases and J by 6 bases, with 12 bases between them. The CDR3 DNA reads as TGCAGTGCGAGCCGACCCCCCAATGAGCAGTTCTTC. This encodes CSASRPPNEQFF.

There are many counts of this clonotype. The chain is built from TRBV5-4 and TRBJ2-1; TRBD1 is a possible D gene (6 bases). The CDR3 has 15 residues. CDR1 and CDR2 from the germline V gene are SGHNT and YYREEE (reference sequence). Trimming left V 0 bases short and J 7 bases short, with 14 bases between. The CDR3 DNA reads as TGTGCCAGCAGCTTGGCCCCAGGGGTGGGGAATGAGCAGTTCTTC. The encoded protein is CASSLAPGVGNEQFF. Based on the CDR3 plus reference TRBV5-4 and TRBJ2-1, the full variable domain is ETGVTQSPTHLIKTRGQQVTLRCSSQSGHNTVSWYQQALGQGPQFIFQYYREEENGRGNFPPRFSGLQFPNYSSELNVNALELDDSALYLCASSLAPGVGNEQFFGPGTRLTVL.

Notes on this clonotype: This clone may be a read error of a much larger clone one base away. J is TRBJ1-2 and V is TRBV7-9; D remains unclear. The CDR3 extends over 14 amino acids. The V gene's germline CDR1 is SEHNR and CDR2 FQNEAQ (reference sequence). For the CDR3, the DNA is TGTGCCGGCAGCTATCGAACCGGGGTGGATGGCTACACCTTC. Its protein is CAGSYRTGVDGYTF.

This sequence joins TRBV20-1 and TRBJ2-3; TRBD2 agrees at 7 bases. Germline CDR1 reads DFQATT; CDR2 reads SNEGSKA (reference sequence). There are 15 residues in the CDR3. V dropped 3 bases and J dropped 1; count of bases not matched to a gene: 7. CDR3 in amino acids: CSASPRTRGTDTQYF. CDR3 sequence (DNA): TGCAGTGCTAGTCCTCGGACTAGAGGCACAGATACGCAGTATTTT.

Many counts were recorded for this clonotype. V and J are TRBV28 and TRBJ2-2, with unresolved D. The length of the CDR3 is 11 residues. Looked up from germline, CDR1 is MDHEN and CDR2 is SYDVKM. The germline V and J ends were trimmed by 3 bases and 6 bases, with 2 bases remaining between them. CDR3 coding DNA: TGTGCCAGCAGTTTCCCCGGGGAGCTGTTTTTT. This translates into CASSFPGELFF. The full variable domain, its missing parts supplied by reference TRBV28 and TRBJ2-2, is DVKVTQSSRYLVKRTGEKVFLECVQDMDHENMFWYRQDPGLGLRLIYFSYDVKMKEKGDIPEGYSVSREKKERFSLILESASTNQTSMYLCASSFPGELFFGEGSRLTVL.

This clonotype was counted many times. The J gene is TRBJ2-1, the V gene TRBV7-9, with D hard to call. Germline CDR1 SEHNR, CDR2 FQNEAQ (reference sequence). The CDR3 contains 13 residues. Trimming stripped 3 bases from V and 9 bases from J, with 12 bases between. In nucleotides, the CDR3 is TGTGCCAGCAGCTTTGGGCAGGCCGGTGAGCAGTTCTTC. It yields the protein CASSFGQAGEQFF.

Many counts were recorded for this clonotype. The V call is TRBV20-1, the J call TRBJ1-1; D may be TRBD1 (5 bases). The germline V gene encodes CDR1 DFQATT and CDR2 SNEGSKA (reference sequence). The CDR3 totals 15 residues. Trimming stripped 0 bases from V and 4 bases from J, with 15 bases between. The CDR3 here is CSARDYGGAVTEAFF. CDR3 sequence (DNA): TGCAGTGCTAGAGATTACGGCGGGGCGGTCACTGAAGCTTTCTTT.

This chain connects TRBV28 to TRBJ1-6; perhaps TRBD1 as D (6 bases). Germline CDR1 reads MDHEN; CDR2 reads SYDVKM. The CDR3 runs to 12 residues. Trimming stripped 11 bases from V and 6 bases from J, with 11 bases between. The CDR3 DNA sequence: TGTGCCGGGGGGGGCCCTAATTCACCCCTCCACTTT. Encoded protein: CAGGGPNSPLHF.

This clonotype was observed a few times. The rearrangement joins TRBV18 to TRBJ2-7, with 9 nucleotides matching TRBD1. The V gene's germline CDR1 is KGHSH and CDR2 LQKENI. V lost 5 bases and J lost 4; bases outside the gene matches: 6. This CDR3 is built from 14 residues. The CDR3 sequence is CASSSSGTGYEQYV. CDR3 bases: TGTGCCAGCTCATCTTCCGGGACAGGGTACGAGCAGTACGTC.

Here the CDR3 DNA reads TGTGCCAGCCTTGTGGGGTTCATGAACACTGAAGCTTTCTTT. It encodes CASLVGFMNTEAFF. V and J are TRBV5-6 and TRBJ1-1, with D unresolved. The V and J ends lost 7 bases and 0 bases respectively, with 13 bases between them. Germline V gene sequence: CDR1 SGHDT, CDR2 YYEEEE. The CDR3 has 14 amino acids.

This clonotype was detected ten times or more. This sequence joins TRBV7-2 and TRBJ2-7; 10 nucleotides match TRBD1. CDR3 length: 13 residues. CDR1 and CDR2 from the germline V gene are SGHTA and FQGNSA. V lost 3 bases and J lost 5; bases outside the gene matches: 1. CDR3 DNA: TGTGCCAGCAGCTTTGGGACAGGGGACGAGCAGTACTTC. Translating it yields CASSFGTGDEQYF.

This clonotype was detected many times. The chain is built from TRBV2 and TRBJ2-7; D gene uncertain. The CDR3 length is 13 residues. With 4 bases removed from V and 5 bases from J, the gap between germline ends came to 12 bases. Germline-derived CDR1 and CDR2 are SNHLY and FYNNEI. CDR3 coding DNA: TGTGCCAGCAGTGGAGAAAGGTCCGACGAGCAGTACTTC. This translates into CASSGERSDEQYF.

This clonotype was counted ten times or more. The rearrangement joins TRBV20-1 to TRBJ2-6; TRBD1 or TRBD2 may be the D gene (5 bases each). Trimming removed 4 bases from V and 4 bases from J, with 11 bases in between. The CDR3 consists of 14 residues. Germline V lookup: CDR1 DFQATT, CDR2 SNEGSKA (reference sequence). DNA of the CDR3: TGCAGTGCTACCGGGGCGCGGGGGGCCAACGTCCTGACTTTC. Translation gives CSATGARGANVLTF.

This clonotype occurred a few times. The chain links TRBV29-1 to TRBJ1-1; D is possibly TRBD1 (6 bases). The ends were cut back, 3 bases at V and 8 bases at J, with 13 bases in the middle. The CDR3 runs to 12 residues. Germline lookup yields CDR1 SQVTM and CDR2 ANQGSEA. Here the CDR3 DNA reads TGCAGCGTTGACCCCGGGACATCGGAAGCTTTCTTT. This gives the protein CSVDPGTSEAFF. The complete variable domain, with remaining parts taken from reference TRBV29-1 and TRBJ1-1, reads SAVISQKPSRDICQRGTSLTIQCQVDSQVTMMFWYRQQPGQSLTLIATANQGSEATYESGFVIDKFPISRPNLTFSTLTVSNMSPEDSSIYLCSVDPGTSEAFFGQGTRLTVV.

This clonotype was seen at least ten times. The chain has TRBV28 and TRBJ2-3; the match to TRBD1 covers 8 bases. The V gene end was trimmed by 5 bases and the J gene end by 2 bases; junction bases not matched to a gene: 6. The germline CDR1 and CDR2 sequences are MDHEN and SYDVKM. This CDR3 comprises 15 residues. The CDR3 loop reads CASSADRADTDTQYF. CDR3 nucleotide sequence: TGTGCCAGCAGTGCGGACAGGGCGGACACAGATACGCAGTATTTT.

This clonotype was seen at least ten times. The V and J genes are TRBV6-1 and TRBJ2-7; D remains unclear. Germline V gene lookup returns CDR1 MNHNS and CDR2 SASEGT. This CDR3 is built from 15 residues. The V and J ends lost 0 bases and 0 bases respectively, with 9 bases between them. CDR3: CASSEALESSYEQYV. The CDR3 DNA reads as TGTGCCAGCAGTGAAGCACTGGAGAGCTCCTACGAGCAGTACGTC.

This clonotype was picked up many times. The genes are TRBV10-3 and TRBJ2-5; maybe TRBD1 (6 bases). The CDR3 has 12 amino acids. CDR1 is ENHRY and CDR2 is SYGVKD in the germline V gene. With 6 bases removed from V and 5 bases from J, the gap between germline ends came to 10 bases. CDR3 residues: CAIRERGETQYF. CDR3 nucleotides: TGTGCCATCAGAGAGAGGGGGGAGACCCAGTACTTC.

This clonotype has a count of ten or more. This chain connects TRBV5-6 to TRBJ2-2; D possibly corresponds to TRBD2 (7 bases). This CDR3 is built from 15 residues. CDR1 SGHDT and CDR2 YYEEEE come from the germline V gene. Trimming shortened V by 4 bases and J by 4 bases, and 14 bases separated the two germline ends. CDR3 loop: CASSPVGGRTGELFF. DNA for the CDR3: TGTGCCAGCAGCCCGGTGGGGGGGCGCACCGGGGAGCTGTTTTTT.

A few counts support this clonotype. The chain carries TRBV5-6 and TRBJ2-7; D tentatively reads TRBD1 or TRBD2 (5 bases each). CDR3 size: 13 residues. V shed 7 bases and J shed 4 bases, with 15 bases lying between them. The germline CDR1 and CDR2 sequences are SGHDT and YYEEEE. The CDR3 DNA follows: TGTGCCAGCCGATCATGGGGGATATACGAGCAGTACGTC. Its protein is CASRSWGIYEQYV.